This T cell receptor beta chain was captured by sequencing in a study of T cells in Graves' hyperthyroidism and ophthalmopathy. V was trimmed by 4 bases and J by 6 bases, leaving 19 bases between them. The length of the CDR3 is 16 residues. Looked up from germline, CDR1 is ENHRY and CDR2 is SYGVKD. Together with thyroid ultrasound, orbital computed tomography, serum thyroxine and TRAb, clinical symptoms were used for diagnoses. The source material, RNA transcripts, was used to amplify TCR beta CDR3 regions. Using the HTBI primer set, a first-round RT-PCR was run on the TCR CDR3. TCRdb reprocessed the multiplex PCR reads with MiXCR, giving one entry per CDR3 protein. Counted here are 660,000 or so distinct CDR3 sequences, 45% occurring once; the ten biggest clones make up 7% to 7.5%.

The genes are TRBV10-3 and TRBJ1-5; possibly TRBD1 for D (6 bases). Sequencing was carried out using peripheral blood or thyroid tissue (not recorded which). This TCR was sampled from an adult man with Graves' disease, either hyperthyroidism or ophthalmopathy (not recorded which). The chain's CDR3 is CAISAPLDRRGQPQHF. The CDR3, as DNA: TGTGCCATCAGTGCGCCTCTGGACAGAAGAGGTCAGCCCCAGCATTTT.